This T cell receptor beta chain comes out of a study of Graves' ophthalmopathy and Graves' hyperthyroidism. Study at large: No treatment had been given when peripheral blood was collected at initial diagnosis.

Amplifying from RNA transcripts, the study obtained TCR beta CDR3 regions. RT-PCR with HTBI primers came first, then second-round multiplex PCR. TCRdb reprocessed the multiplex PCR reads with MiXCR, giving one entry per CDR3 protein. Altogether roughly 380,000 distinct CDR3 sequences are present, approximately 15% being singletons, with the ten largest covering 5.5% to 7%. Trimming removed 5 bases at V and 2 bases at J, with 18 bases between. This CDR3 has 15 amino acids. Germline V gene data show CDR1 as DFQATT and CDR2 as SNEGSKA (reference sequence). Where ophthalmopathy was absent within 18 months of follow-up, hyperthyroidism was stable. Patients were excluded if they had other autoimmune diseases or uncontrolled infections, and likewise if pregnancy or lactation applied.

The gene calls are TRBV20-1 and TRBJ2-5; D unclear. Source material: peripheral blood. The TCR was taken from a woman aged 18-30 years with stable Graves' hyperthyroidism. This chain's CDR3 is CSAWGRNRFQETQYF. The CDR3, as DNA: TGCAGTGCTTGGGGTAGGAACCGATTTCAAGAGACCCAGTACTTC.